This entry features one TCR beta chain sequence. V was shortened by 5 bases and J by 0 bases, with 14 bases between the two germline ends. Germline CDR1 is KGHSH and CDR2 is LQKENI. The CDR3 is 15 residues long. The sample comes from a study of shared clonotypes between healthy human individuals. The protocol was immunoSEQ multiplex PCR, while the TCRdb copy is restricted to in-frame clones and leaves out a portion. This table has about 2.3 million clones, 85% to 95% appearing once. The rearrangement uses TRBV18 and TRBJ2-7; D unresolved. Material for sequencing was naive CD4+ T cells from PBMCs. Subset described: CD45RA+ positively selected. The sequence was obtained from a man between 18 and 35 years old in good health. Some clones in this sample may be carry-over from other donors' samples. CDR3 amino acids: CASSSRGKYSYEQYF. The CDR3 coding sequence is TGTGCCAGCTCATCAAGAGGTAAATACTCCTACGAGCAGTACTTC.